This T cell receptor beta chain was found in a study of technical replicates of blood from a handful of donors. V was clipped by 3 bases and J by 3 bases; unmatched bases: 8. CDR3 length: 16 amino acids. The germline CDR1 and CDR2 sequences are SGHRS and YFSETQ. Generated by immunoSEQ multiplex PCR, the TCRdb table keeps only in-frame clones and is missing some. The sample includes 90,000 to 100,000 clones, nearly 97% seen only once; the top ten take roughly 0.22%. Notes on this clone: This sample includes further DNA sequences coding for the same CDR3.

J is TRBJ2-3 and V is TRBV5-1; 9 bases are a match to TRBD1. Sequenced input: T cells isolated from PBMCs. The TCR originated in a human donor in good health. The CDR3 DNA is TGCGCCAGCAGCTCCGGACAGGGGCCGTCGACAGATACGCAGTATTTT. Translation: CASSSGQGPSTDTQYF.